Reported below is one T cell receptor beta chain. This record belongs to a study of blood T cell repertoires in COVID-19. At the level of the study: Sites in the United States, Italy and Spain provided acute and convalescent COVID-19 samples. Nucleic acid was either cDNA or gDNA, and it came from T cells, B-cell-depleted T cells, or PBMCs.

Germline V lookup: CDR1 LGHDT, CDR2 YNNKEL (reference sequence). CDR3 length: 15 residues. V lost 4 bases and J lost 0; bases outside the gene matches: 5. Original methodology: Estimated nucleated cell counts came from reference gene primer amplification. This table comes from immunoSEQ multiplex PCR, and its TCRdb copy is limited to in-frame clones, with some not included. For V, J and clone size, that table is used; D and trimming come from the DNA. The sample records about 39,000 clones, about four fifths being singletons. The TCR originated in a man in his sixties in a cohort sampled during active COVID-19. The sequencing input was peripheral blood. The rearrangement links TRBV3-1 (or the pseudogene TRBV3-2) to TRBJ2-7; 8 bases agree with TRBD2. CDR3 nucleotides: TGTGCCAGCAGCCCCGGGAGGGCCCCCTCCTACGAGCAGTACTTC. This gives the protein CASSPGRAPSYEQYF.